The clone carrying this T cell receptor beta chain was detected a few times. The sample is drawn from a study of T-cell reconstitution after alpha-beta-depleted transplantation in children. Unique molecular identifiers were incorporated during preparation of the TCRbeta library. Via MiXCR, TCRdb re-called the PCR reads, giving one row per CDR3 protein. The table lists approximately 590,000 distinct CDR3 sequences, about 10% of them singletons. CDR3 length: 15 residues. Trimming shortened V by 6 bases and J by 0 bases, and 14 bases separated the two germline ends. Per germline, CDR1 MNHEY and CDR2 SMNVEV (reference sequence).

The receptor comes from a human donor who donated a stem cell graft to a child with acute myeloid leukemia. The chain links TRBV27 to TRBJ1-1; D might be TRBD1 (6 bases). The starting material was PBMCs from the stem cell graft donor, obtained from the stem cell graft. The CDR3 bases are TGTGCCAGCAGCCAGGGACACATTATGAACACTGAAGCTTTCTTT. Translation: CASSQGHIMNTEAFF.